This entry lists 14 T cell receptor beta chains sequenced from one sample in a study of OX40 agonist ivuxolimab in advanced cancers. Sequencing was performed with immunoSEQ multiplex PCR; in TCRdb, only in-frame clones are kept and a portion is missing. Among fewer than 85,000 clones listed, more than 60% were seen once. Sequencing used CD4+ or CD8+ T cells sorted from blood, obtained in a trial of the OX40 agonist ivuxolimab. The receptors were gathered from an adult with an advanced solid tumor such as melanoma, head and neck, liver or kidney cancer.

The chain links TRBV5-1 to TRBJ1-5; weak D call: TRBD1 (5 bases). Trimming shortened V by 2 bases and J by 6 bases, and 12 bases separated the two germline ends. The CDR3 covers 14 residues. Germline CDR1 reads SGHRS; CDR2 reads YFSETQ. The CDR3 DNA follows: TGCGCCAGCAGCTTTGGGGGGGAAGGTCAGCCCCAGCATTTT. It translates to CASSFGGEGQPQHF.

The count of this clone is one. The chain employs TRBV19 and TRBJ2-1; TRBD2 agrees at 11 bases. The germline V gene has CDR1 LNHDA and CDR2 SQIVND (reference sequence). The CDR3 contains 15 residues. The V segment lost 3 bases and the J segment 7 bases; nucleotides outside the gene matches: 5. CDR3 sequence: CASSISGGARNEQFF. CDR3 in DNA: TGTGCCAGTAGTATTAGCGGGGGGGCCCGGAATGAGCAGTTCTTC.

The CDR3 DNA sequence: TGTGCCAGCAGCCTTATTGATACGCAGTATTTT. Its protein product is CASSLIDTQYF. The rearrangement uses TRBV7-8 and TRBJ2-3; D is uncertain. This CDR3 spans 11 amino acids. Germline V gene sequence: CDR1 SGHVS, CDR2 FQNEAQ. Between the trimmed V and J ends, which lost 5 bases and 6 bases, there was a span of 6 bases.

The rearrangement uses TRBV15 and TRBJ2-1; no definite D call. The CDR3 is made up of 16 amino acids. The ends were cut back, 4 bases at V and 1 base at J, with 14 bases in the middle. Germline V gives CDR1 LNHNV, CDR2 YYDKDF (reference sequence). The chain's CDR3 is CATSIGRSWSYNEQFF. The CDR3 region has the DNA TGTGCCACCAGCATTGGGCGGAGCTGGTCCTACAATGAGCAGTTCTTC. Using reference TRBV15 and TRBJ2-1 for the parts outside the CDR3, the full variable domain is DAMVIQNPRYQVTQFGKPVTLSCSQTLNHNVMYWYQQKSSQAPKLLFHYYDKDFNNEADTPDNFQSRRPNTSFCFLDIRSPGLGDTAMYLCATSIGRSWSYNEQFFGPGTRLTVL.

This sequence joins TRBV4-1 and TRBJ2-7; TRBD1 matches at 9 bases. The length of the CDR3 is 17 residues. CDR1 is MGHRA, CDR2 YSYEKL, per germline. The J segment lost 3 bases and the V segment lost 4 bases, leaving 13 bases of the junction unmatched. CDR3 sequence (DNA): TGCGCCAGCAGCCCACGAGGCGGGACAGGGACTATCTACGAGCAGTACTTC. Translation gives CASSPRGGTGTIYEQYF.

This chain connects TRBV28 to TRBJ1-5; perhaps TRBD1 as D (5 bases). This CDR3 is built from 16 residues. Germline loops: CDR1 MDHEN, CDR2 SYDVKM. V was cut by 4 bases and J by 2 bases, with 15 bases left in between. The CDR3 nucleotides read TGTGCCAGCAGTTCTACGGGTGGGGGTGGCAATCAGCCCCAGCATTTT. Encoded protein: CASSSTGGGGNQPQHF.

Here the CDR3 DNA reads TGTGCCAGCAGCTCCGGACAGGCTATTAAGAACACTGAAGCTTTCTTT. Translation gives CASSSGQAIKNTEAFF. The genes are TRBV5-4 and TRBJ1-1; TRBD1 matches 7 bases. After removal of 3 bases from V and 1 base from J, the junction contained 9 bases not matched to a gene. The CDR3 length is 16 residues. Germline V gene data show CDR1 as SGHNT and CDR2 as YYREEE (reference sequence).

The chain links TRBV6-1 to TRBJ2-7; D possibly corresponds to TRBD1 (7 bases). Germline V gene data show CDR1 as MNHNS and CDR2 as SASEGT. V lost 3 bases and J 6 bases, leaving 18 bases between the germline ends. The CDR3 is 15 residues long. This CDR3 reads CASSDARQGAGEQYF. The DNA of the CDR3 is TGTGCCAGCAGTGATGCCCGACAGGGAGCGGGCGAGCAGTACTTC.

This clone was observed a single time. The chain has TRBV9 and TRBJ2-3; the D is unclear. The ends were cut back, 0 bases at V and 4 bases at J, with 12 bases in the middle. The length of the CDR3 is 15 residues. The germline V gene encodes CDR1 SGDLS and CDR2 YYNGEE. The CDR3 sequence is CASSVVPGQADTQYF. DNA of the CDR3: TGTGCCAGCAGCGTAGTCCCGGGTCAGGCAGATACGCAGTATTTT.

The chain uses TRBV7-8 and TRBJ2-7; 11 nucleotides agree with TRBD2. In germline, CDR1 is SGHVS, CDR2 FQNEAQ. The V segment lost 1 base and the J segment 2 bases; nucleotides outside the gene matches: 13. This CDR3 comprises 19 residues. DNA of the CDR3: TGTGCCAGCAGCTTAGTCTCCTCTCTGACTAGCGGGGAAACCTACGAGCAGTACTTC. Its translation is CASSLVSSLTSGETYEQYF.

This clone was seen more than once but under ten times. The chain carries TRBV29-1 and TRBJ2-1; 9 nucleotides align to TRBD1. Germline values: CDR1 SQVTM, CDR2 ANQGSEA. This CDR3 contains 15 residues. The J segment lost 4 bases and the V segment lost 6 bases, leaving 10 bases of the junction unmatched. The CDR3 DNA is TGCAGCGTGGGACCGGGACAGGGTTATTACAATGAGCAGTTCTTC. Protein sequence: CSVGPGQGYYNEQFF.

The chain joins TRBV5-8 to TRBJ2-1; perhaps TRBD2 as D (5 bases). Trimming stripped 0 bases from V and 0 bases from J, with 7 bases between. The germline V gene encodes CDR1 SGHTS and CDR2 YDEGEE. This CDR3 comprises 15 residues. The CDR3 coding sequence is TGTGCCAGCAGCTTGGACGGGAACTCCTACAATGAGCAGTTCTTC. This gives the protein CASSLDGNSYNEQFF.

This clone was seen a few times. The chain employs TRBV6-5 and TRBJ2-3; a possible D gene is TRBD1 (5 bases). Germline V gene data show CDR1 as MNHEY and CDR2 as SVGAGI. The CDR3 spans 15 residues. The ends were cut back, 6 bases at V and 0 bases at J, with 13 bases in the middle. This CDR3 is CASRDRTTSTDTQYF. The CDR3 DNA follows: TGTGCCAGCAGAGATCGGACAACTAGCACAGATACGCAGTATTTT.

The genes are TRBV15 and TRBJ2-7; TRBD2 matches 10 bases. The CDR3 contains 17 residues. Losses at the gene ends were 0 bases for V and 5 bases for J; bases not matched to a gene: 10. Germline V gives CDR1 LNHNV, CDR2 YYDKDF (reference sequence). CDR3 sequence reads: CATSRDTVASGSHEQYF. For the CDR3, the DNA is TGTGCCACCAGCAGAGATACTGTCGCTAGCGGGAGCCACGAGCAGTACTTC.